These 8 T cell receptor beta chains were sequenced from one sample in a study of sequential checkpoint blockade in melanoma. Documented treatment: randomized to nivolumab then ipilimumab (arm A) or the reverse (arm B). TCRdb's table, derived via immunoSEQ multiplex PCR, lists solely in-frame clones and lacks some. Of 7,000 to 9,500 clones listed, 23% were seen once; the top ten hold 5.9%. The starting material was tumor tissue (inferred from file names), obtained from a patient given nivolumab and ipilimumab in sequence. The receptors derive from a human donor with melanoma.

V usage is TRBV19 and J usage is TRBJ1-1; D is undetermined. Trimming removed 3 bases from V and 7 bases from J, with 12 bases in between. Germline CDR1 reads LNHDA; CDR2 reads SQIVND (reference sequence). The CDR3 has 13 residues. The CDR3 loop reads CASSIMGGIEAFF. Here the CDR3 DNA reads TGTGCCAGTAGTATTATGGGCGGGATTGAAGCTTTCTTT. Filled out from reference TRBV19 and TRBJ1-1, the complete variable domain reads DGGITQSPKYLFRKEGQNVTLSCEQNLNHDAMYWYRQDPGQGLRLIYYSQIVNDFQKGDIAEGYSVSREKKESFPLTVTSAQKNPTAFYLCASSIMGGIEAFFGQGTRLTVV.

This clone was seen many times. The chain uses TRBV11-3 and TRBJ1-1; 12 nucleotides line up with TRBD1. CDR1 and CDR2 from the germline V gene are SGHNT and YENEEA. J lost 4 bases, V lost 3 bases, and 9 bases had no gene match. This CDR3 contains 17 residues. CDR3: CASSLTGTGGSFTEAFF. The CDR3 DNA sequence: TGTGCCAGCAGCTTGACAGGGACAGGGGGCAGTTTCACTGAAGCTTTCTTT.

In this sample, this clone turned up many times. Some base is unread or ambiguous, which is why its residue reads as X. V gene TRBV30 combines with J gene TRBJ2-1; either TRBD1 or TRBD2 may fit D (6 bases each). The V gene lost 5 bases and the J gene lost 4 bases, with 27 bases spanning the gap. The CDR3 consists of 18 residues. Germline V lookup: CDR1 GTSNPN, CDR2 SVGIG (reference sequence). The CDR3 bases are TGTGCCTGGGGKCTTGAGGGGGGTAGAGGGGGACCATACAATGAGCAGTTCTTC. Encoded protein: CAWXLEGGRGGPYNEQFF. The CDR3, in full, reads CAWGLEGGRGGPYNEQFF. Full variable domain (rest looked up from reference TRBV30 and TRBJ2-1): SQTIHQWPATLVQPVGSPLSLECTVEGTSNPNLYWYRQAAGRGLQLLFYSVGIGQISSEVPQNLSASRPQDRQFILSSKKLLLSDSGFYLCAWGLEGGRGGPYNEQFFGPGTRLTVL.

This clone has just a few counts. The chain is built from TRBV9 and TRBJ1-4, with D possibly matching TRBD1 (6 bases). The V end lost 7 bases, the J end lost 8 bases, and 15 bases lay between the germline ends. The CDR3 loop spans 13 amino acids. Per the germline V gene, CDR1 is SGDLS and CDR2 is YYNGEE. DNA for the CDR3: TGTGCCAGCTCACGAGGGGGGTTCGAAAAACTGTTTTTT. Its translation: CASSRGGFEKLFF.

The chain employs TRBV18 and TRBJ2-1; D remains ambiguous. The CDR3 spans 13 residues. Germline CDR1 reads KGHSH; CDR2 reads LQKENI. Between the trimmed V and J ends, which lost 9 bases and 0 bases, there was a span of 9 bases. Written as DNA, the CDR3 is TGTGCCAGTCGACTGAGCTCCTACAATGAGCAGTTCTTC. It specifies CASRLSSYNEQFF.

This chain links TRBV11-3 with TRBJ2-1; D perhaps matches TRBD2 (6 bases). The CDR3 covers 14 residues. The ends were cut back, 3 bases at V and 5 bases at J, with 11 bases in the middle. CDR1 is SGHNT and CDR2 is YENEEA in the germline V gene. In DNA form, the CDR3 reads TGTGCCAGCAGCTTGTTGACTAGAAACAATGAGCAGTTCTTC. Amino acids: CASSLLTRNNEQFF.

This clone occurred a few times. The chain combines TRBV19 with TRBJ1-2; 7 bases map to TRBD1. V gave up 7 bases and J gave up 6 bases; unmatched junction bases: 20. This CDR3 contains 17 residues. Germline CDR1 is LNHDA and CDR2 is SQIVND (reference sequence). The CDR3 coding sequence is TGTGCCAGTACCCATACCCCTTCAGGGGGACCTGGGAATGGCTACACCTTC. Translation gives CASTHTPSGGPGNGYTF.

This clone occurred a few times. The chain carries TRBV4-1 and TRBJ2-2; 10 bases agree with TRBD1. The germline CDR1 and CDR2 sequences are MGHRA and YSYEKL. This CDR3 is 15 amino acids long. Trimming removed 2 bases from V and 7 bases from J; junction bases left unmatched: 4. CDR3 sequence: CASSQQDRGVGELFF. The CDR3 coding sequence is TGCGCCAGCAGCCAACAGGACAGGGGGGTCGGGGAGCTGTTTTTT.